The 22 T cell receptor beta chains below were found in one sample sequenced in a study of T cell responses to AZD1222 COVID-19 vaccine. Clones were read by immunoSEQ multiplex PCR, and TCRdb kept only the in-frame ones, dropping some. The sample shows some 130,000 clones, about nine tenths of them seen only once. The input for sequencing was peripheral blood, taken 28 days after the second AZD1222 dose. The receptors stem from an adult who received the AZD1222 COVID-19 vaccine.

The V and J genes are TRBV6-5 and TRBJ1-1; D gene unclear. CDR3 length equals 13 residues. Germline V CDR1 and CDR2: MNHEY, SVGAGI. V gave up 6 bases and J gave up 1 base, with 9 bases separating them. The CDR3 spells CASRRVRNTEAFF. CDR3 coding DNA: TGTGCCAGCAGGAGGGTAAGGAACACTGAAGCTTTCTTT.

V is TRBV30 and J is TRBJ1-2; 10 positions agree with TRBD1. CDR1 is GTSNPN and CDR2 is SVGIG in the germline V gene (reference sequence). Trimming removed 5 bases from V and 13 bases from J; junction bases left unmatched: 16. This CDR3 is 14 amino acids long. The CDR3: CAWSSPGQGPFRTF. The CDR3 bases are TGTGCCTGGTCCTCACCGGGACAGGGGCCCTTTCGCACCTTC. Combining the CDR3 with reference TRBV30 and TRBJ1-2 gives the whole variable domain SQTIHQWPATLVQPVGSPLSLECTVEGTSNPNLYWYRQAAGRGLQLLFYSVGIGQISSEVPQNLSASRPQDRQFILSSKKLLLSDSGFYLCAWSSPGQGPFRTFGSGTRLTVV.

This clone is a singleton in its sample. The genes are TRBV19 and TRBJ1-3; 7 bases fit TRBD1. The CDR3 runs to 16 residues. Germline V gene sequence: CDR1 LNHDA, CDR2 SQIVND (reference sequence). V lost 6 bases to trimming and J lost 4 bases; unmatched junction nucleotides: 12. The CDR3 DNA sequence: TGTGCCAGTAGCACGTCCCGACAGGGCGAAGGAAACACCATATATTTT. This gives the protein CASSTSRQGEGNTIYF.

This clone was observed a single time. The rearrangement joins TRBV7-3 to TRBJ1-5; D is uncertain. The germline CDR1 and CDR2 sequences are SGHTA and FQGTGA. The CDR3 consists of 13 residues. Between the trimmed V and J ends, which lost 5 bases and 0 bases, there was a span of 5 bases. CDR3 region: CASSPSSNQPQHF. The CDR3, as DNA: TGTGCCAGCAGCCCCAGTAGCAATCAGCCCCAGCATTTT.

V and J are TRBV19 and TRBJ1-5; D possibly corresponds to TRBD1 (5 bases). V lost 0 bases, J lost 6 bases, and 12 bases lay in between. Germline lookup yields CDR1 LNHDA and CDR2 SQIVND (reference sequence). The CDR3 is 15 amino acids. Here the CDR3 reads CASSIDAGWGQPQHF. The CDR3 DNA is TGTGCCAGTAGTATAGATGCAGGGTGGGGTCAGCCCCAGCATTTT. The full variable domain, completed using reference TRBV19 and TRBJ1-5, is DGGITQSPKYLFRKEGQNVTLSCEQNLNHDAMYWYRQDPGQGLRLIYYSQIVNDFQKGDIAEGYSVSREKKESFPLTVTSAQKNPTAFYLCASSIDAGWGQPQHFGDGTRLSIL.

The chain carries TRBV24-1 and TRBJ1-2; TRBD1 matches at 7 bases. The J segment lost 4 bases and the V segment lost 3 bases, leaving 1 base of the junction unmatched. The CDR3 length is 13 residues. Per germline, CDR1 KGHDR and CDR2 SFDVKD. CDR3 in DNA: TGTGCCACCAGTGATCGGGACAGCTATGGCTACACCTTC. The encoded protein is CATSDRDSYGYTF.

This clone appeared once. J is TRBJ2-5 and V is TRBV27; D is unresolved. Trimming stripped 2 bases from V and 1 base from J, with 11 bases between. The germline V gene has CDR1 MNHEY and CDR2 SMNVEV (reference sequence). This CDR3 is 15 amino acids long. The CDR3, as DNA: TGTGCCAGCAGTTTAAACAGTCACGTCCAAGAGACCCAGTACTTC. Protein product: CASSLNSHVQETQYF.

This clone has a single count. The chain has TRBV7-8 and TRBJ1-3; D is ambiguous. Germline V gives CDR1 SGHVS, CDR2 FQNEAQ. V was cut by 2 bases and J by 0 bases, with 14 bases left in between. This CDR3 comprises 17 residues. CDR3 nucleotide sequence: TGTGCCAGCAGCTTATTGGCCACTATCGTCTCTGGAAACACCATATATTTT. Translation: CASSLLATIVSGNTIYF.

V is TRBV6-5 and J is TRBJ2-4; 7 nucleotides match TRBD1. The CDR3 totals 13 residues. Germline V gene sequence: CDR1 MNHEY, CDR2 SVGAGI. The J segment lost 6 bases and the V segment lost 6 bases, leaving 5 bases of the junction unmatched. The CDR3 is CASSPTGTNIQYF. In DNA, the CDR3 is TGTGCCAGCAGCCCGACAGGGACAAACATTCAGTACTTC.

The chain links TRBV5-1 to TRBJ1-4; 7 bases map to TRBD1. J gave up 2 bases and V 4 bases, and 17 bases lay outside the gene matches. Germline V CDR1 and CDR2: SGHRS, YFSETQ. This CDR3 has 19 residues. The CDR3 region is CASSPETGSWVTTNEKLFF. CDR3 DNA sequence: TGCGCCAGCAGCCCTGAGACAGGGTCTTGGGTAACGACTAATGAAAAACTGTTTTTT.

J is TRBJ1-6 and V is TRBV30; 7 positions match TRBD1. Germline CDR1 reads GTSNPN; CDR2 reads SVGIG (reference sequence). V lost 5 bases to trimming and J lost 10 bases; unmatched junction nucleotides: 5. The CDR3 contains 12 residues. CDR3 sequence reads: CAWGTVESPLHF. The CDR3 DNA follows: TGTGCCTGGGGGACAGTAGAGTCACCCCTCCACTTT.

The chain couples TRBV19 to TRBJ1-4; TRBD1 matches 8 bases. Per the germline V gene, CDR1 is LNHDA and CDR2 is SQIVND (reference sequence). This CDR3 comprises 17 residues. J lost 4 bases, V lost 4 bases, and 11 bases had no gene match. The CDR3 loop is CASSTGQGGDGNEKLFF. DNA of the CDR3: TGTGCCAGTAGTACTGGACAGGGAGGTGATGGTAATGAAAAACTGTTTTTT.

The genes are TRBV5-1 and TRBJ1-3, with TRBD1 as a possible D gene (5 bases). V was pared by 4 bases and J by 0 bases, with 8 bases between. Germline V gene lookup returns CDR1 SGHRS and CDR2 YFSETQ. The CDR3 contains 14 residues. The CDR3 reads CASSRGSSGNTIYF. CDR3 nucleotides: TGCGCCAGCAGCAGGGGAAGCTCTGGAAACACCATATATTTT.

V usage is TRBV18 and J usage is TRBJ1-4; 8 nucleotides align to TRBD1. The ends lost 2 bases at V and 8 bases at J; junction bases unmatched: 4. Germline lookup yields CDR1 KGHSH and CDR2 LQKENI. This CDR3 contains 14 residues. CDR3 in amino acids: CASSPGQGREKLFF. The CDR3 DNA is TGTGCCAGCTCACCAGGACAGGGAAGAGAAAAACTGTTTTTT.

CDR3 sequence reads: CASSQGANTEAFF. CDR3 in DNA: TGTGCCAGCTCACAGGGGGCGAACACTGAAGCTTTCTTT. The V call is TRBV18, the J call TRBJ1-1; 7 bases match TRBD1. CDR3 length equals 13 residues. V was clipped by 4 bases and J by 1 base; unmatched bases: 0. Per the germline V gene, CDR1 is KGHSH and CDR2 is LQKENI. Full variable domain (remainder filled in from reference TRBV18 and TRBJ1-1): NAGVMQNPRHLVRRRGQEARLRCSPMKGHSHVYWYRQLPEEGLKFMVYLQKENIIDESGMPKERFSAEFPKEGPSILRIQQVVRGDSAAYFCASSQGANTEAFFGQGTRLTVV.

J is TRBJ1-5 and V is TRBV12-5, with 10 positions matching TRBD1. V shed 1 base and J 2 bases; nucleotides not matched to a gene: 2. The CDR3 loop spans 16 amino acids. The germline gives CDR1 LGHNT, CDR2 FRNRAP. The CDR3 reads CASGLEGTGGNQPQHF. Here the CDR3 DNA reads TGTGCTAGTGGTTTGGAAGGGACAGGGGGCAATCAGCCCCAGCATTTT.

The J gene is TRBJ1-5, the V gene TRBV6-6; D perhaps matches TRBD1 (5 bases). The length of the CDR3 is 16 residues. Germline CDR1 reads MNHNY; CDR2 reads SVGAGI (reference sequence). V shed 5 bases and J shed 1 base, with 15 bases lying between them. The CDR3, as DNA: TGTGCCAGCAGTGGTCCAGGGATCGAGAGCAATCAGCCCCAGCATTTT. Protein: CASSGPGIESNQPQHF.

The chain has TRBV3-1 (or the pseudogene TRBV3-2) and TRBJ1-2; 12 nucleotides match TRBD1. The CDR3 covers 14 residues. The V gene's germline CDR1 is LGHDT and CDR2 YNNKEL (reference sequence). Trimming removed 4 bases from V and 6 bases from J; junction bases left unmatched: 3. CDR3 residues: CASSPGTGGHGYTF. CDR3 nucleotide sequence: TGTGCCAGCAGCCCAGGGACAGGGGGCCATGGCTACACCTTC.

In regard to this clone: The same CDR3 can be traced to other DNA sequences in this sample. This CDR3 is CATSDLGNEQFF. The DNA of the CDR3 is TGTGCCACCAGTGATTTGGGAAATGAGCAGTTCTTC. The rearrangement joins TRBV24-1 to TRBJ2-1; D remains unclear. Trimming removed 0 bases from V and 7 bases from J, with 3 bases in between. The germline V gene has CDR1 KGHDR and CDR2 SFDVKD. CDR3 size: 12 residues.

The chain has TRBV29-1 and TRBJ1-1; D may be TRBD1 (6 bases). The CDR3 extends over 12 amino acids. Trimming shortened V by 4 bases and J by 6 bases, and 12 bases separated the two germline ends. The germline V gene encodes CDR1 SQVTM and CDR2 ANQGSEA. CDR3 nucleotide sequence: TGCAGCGTTGTGTGGCAGGGGTCTGAAGCTTTCTTT. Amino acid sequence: CSVVWQGSEAFF.

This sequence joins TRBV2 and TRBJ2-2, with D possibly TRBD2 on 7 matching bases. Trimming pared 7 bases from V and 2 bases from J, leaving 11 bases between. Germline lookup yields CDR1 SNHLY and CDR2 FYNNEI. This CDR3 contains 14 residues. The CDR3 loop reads CASTQGLNTGELFF. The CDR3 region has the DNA TGTGCCAGCACACAGGGACTAAACACCGGGGAGCTGTTTTTT.

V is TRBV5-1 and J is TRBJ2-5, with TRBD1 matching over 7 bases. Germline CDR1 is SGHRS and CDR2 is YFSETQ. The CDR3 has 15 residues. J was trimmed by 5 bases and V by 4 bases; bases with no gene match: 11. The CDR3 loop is CASSRGPQREETQYF. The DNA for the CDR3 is TGCGCCAGCAGCAGGGGGCCCCAACGCGAGGAGACCCAGTACTTC.